These 19 T cell receptor beta chains were sequenced from one sample in a study of blood T cell repertoires in COVID-19. TCRdb's copy holds only in-frame clones and misses some; the assay was immunoSEQ multiplex PCR. The profile shows approximately 80,000 clones, around 89% of them singletons. Material: peripheral blood. Every receptor here comes from a human donor in a cohort sampled during active COVID-19.

This clone was picked up a small number of times. The rearrangement links TRBV30 to TRBJ1-5, with no clear D. The germline V gene has CDR1 GTSNPN and CDR2 SVGIG (reference sequence). There are 13 residues in the CDR3. Deletions cut 5 bases from V and 7 bases from J, with 15 bases between. The CDR3 DNA reads TGTGCCTGGGGTTTATCCGCGGAACAGCCCCAGCATTTT. Translating it yields CAWGLSAEQPQHF. The full variable domain, its missing parts supplied by reference TRBV30 and TRBJ1-5, is SQTIHQWPATLVQPVGSPLSLECTVEGTSNPNLYWYRQAAGRGLQLLFYSVGIGQISSEVPQNLSASRPQDRQFILSSKKLLLSDSGFYLCAWGLSAEQPQHFGDGTRLSIL.

This rearrangement joins TRBV20-1 to TRBJ2-1; the D gene is possibly TRBD1 (5 bases). This CDR3 has 11 amino acids. Trimming pared 6 bases from V and 7 bases from J, leaving 10 bases between. Germline values: CDR1 DFQATT, CDR2 SNEGSKA (reference sequence). The CDR3, as DNA: TGCAGTGCAATACAGGATAATGAGCAGTTCTTC. Translated: CSAIQDNEQFF.

The chain joins TRBV5-1 to TRBJ1-1; D might be TRBD1 (5 bases). Looked up from germline, CDR1 is SGHRS and CDR2 is YFSETQ. Trimming removed 2 bases from V and 4 bases from J, with 18 bases in between. The CDR3 loop spans 16 amino acids. CDR3 sequence (DNA): TGCGCCAGCAGCTTAAAATCATCACATCAGGGCACTGAAGCTTTCTTT. It translates to CASSLKSSHQGTEAFF.

The V call is TRBV5-1, the J call TRBJ1-1; 8 bases agree with TRBD1. Trimming at V came to 1 base and at J to 1 base, leaving 3 bases not matched to a gene. Germline CDR1 and CDR2: SGHRS and YFSETQ. The CDR3 extends over 15 amino acids. The CDR3: CASSLWGTGNTEAFF. CDR3 bases: TGCGCCAGCAGCTTGTGGGGGACAGGGAACACTGAAGCTTTCTTT.

V is TRBV3-1 (or the pseudogene TRBV3-2) and J is TRBJ2-7, with TRBD1 matching 10 bases. CDR1 is LGHDT, CDR2 YNNKEL, per germline (reference sequence). This CDR3 comprises 15 residues. Losses at the gene ends were 4 bases for V and 2 bases for J; bases not matched to a gene: 5. The CDR3: CASSPGTGAPYEQYF. The CDR3 nucleotides are TGTGCCAGCAGCCCAGGGACAGGGGCCCCCTACGAGCAGTACTTC.

The V and J genes are TRBV7-9 and TRBJ1-1; the D is unclear. Per germline, CDR1 SEHNR and CDR2 FQNEAQ (reference sequence). CDR3 length equals 14 residues. V was pared by 7 bases and J by 4 bases, with 16 bases between. This CDR3 reads CASTPSLSSTEAFF. The CDR3 DNA sequence: TGTGCCAGCACCCCCAGTCTCTCAAGCACTGAAGCTTTCTTT.

The chain uses TRBV7-6 and TRBJ2-1; 7 bases align to TRBD2. CDR1 and CDR2 from the germline V gene are SGHVS and FNYEAQ. This CDR3 region has 14 residues. The V and J ends lost 0 bases and 6 bases, in that order; junction bases with no gene match: 2. The CDR3 DNA reads as TGTGCCAGCAGCTTAGCGGGGGGGTCCAATGAGCAGTTCTTC. This gives the protein CASSLAGGSNEQFF.

The chain carries TRBV7-9 and TRBJ1-1, with D tentatively TRBD1 (6 bases). CDR3 length: 14 residues. Germline CDR1 reads SEHNR; CDR2 reads FQNEAQ (reference sequence). The ends were cut back, 2 bases at V and 2 bases at J, with 9 bases in the middle. The CDR3 spells CASSLTGPNTEAFF. The CDR3 coding sequence is TGTGCCAGCAGCTTAACAGGGCCCAACACTGAAGCTTTCTTT.

The chain carries TRBV7-8 and TRBJ2-7; TRBD2 might be the D (5 bases). V lost 5 bases and J 4 bases, leaving 12 bases between the germline ends. The germline CDR1 and CDR2 sequences are SGHVS and FQNEAQ. The CDR3 is made up of 13 amino acids. DNA of the CDR3: TGTGCCAGCAGCCCGGACTCGAGATACGAGCAGTACTTC. This encodes CASSPDSRYEQYF. The variable domain in full, with the rest retrieved from reference TRBV7-8 and TRBJ2-7, is GAGVSQSPRYKVAKRGQDVALRCDPISGHVSLFWYQQALGQGPEFLTYFQNEAQLDKSGLPSDRFFAERPEGSVSTLKIQRTQQEDSAVYLCASSPDSRYEQYFGPGTRLTVT.

This chain links TRBV10-3 with TRBJ1-4, with D maybe TRBD1 (5 bases). CDR1 ENHRY and CDR2 SYGVKD come from the germline V gene. V dropped 11 bases and J dropped 7 bases, with 17 bases sitting between them. This CDR3 contains 13 residues. CDR3 loop: CASRGQSREKLFF. In DNA, the CDR3 is TGTGCCTCAAGGGGCCAGTCCCGTGAAAAACTGTTTTTT.

J is TRBJ2-5 and V is TRBV2; 11 bases match TRBD2. Germline-derived CDR1 and CDR2 are SNHLY and FYNNEI. The CDR3 is made up of 15 amino acids. V was clipped by 6 bases and J by 6 bases; unmatched bases: 9. CDR3 sequence: CASRLAGALTKTQYF. The CDR3 DNA is TGTGCCAGCAGACTAGCGGGGGCCCTGACAAAGACCCAGTACTTC.

The chain joins TRBV3-1 (or the pseudogene TRBV3-2) to TRBJ1-1; 7 nucleotides line up with TRBD1. The CDR3 sequence is 16 residues long. With V trimmed by 1 base and J by 4 bases, 9 bases remained unmatched. Germline V gene lookup returns CDR1 LGHDT and CDR2 YNNKEL (reference sequence). DNA for the CDR3: TGTGCCAGCAGCCAAGTGACAGGGATTCAGAGCACTGAAGCTTTCTTT. This translates into CASSQVTGIQSTEAFF.

The chain is built from TRBV19 and TRBJ2-3; D perhaps matches TRBD1 (5 bases). CDR1 is LNHDA, CDR2 SQIVND, per germline (reference sequence). The length of the CDR3 is 14 residues. Deletions cut 0 bases from V and 2 bases from J, with 6 bases between. The CDR3 DNA reads TGTGCCAGTAGTATAGAGGACAACACAGATACGCAGTATTTT. Protein sequence: CASSIEDNTDTQYF.

The chain carries TRBV29-1 and TRBJ2-7, with D possibly TRBD1 on 5 matching bases. Trimming took off 1 base at V and 5 bases at J, with 18 bases between the two ends. From germline, CDR1 is SQVTM and CDR2 ANQGSEA. The CDR3 loop spans 15 amino acids. The CDR3 nucleotides read TGCAGCGTTGAAGTCGTTGGGGCTGGTATGGACGAGCAGTACTTC. Amino acids: CSVEVVGAGMDEQYF.

This sequence joins TRBV18 and TRBJ2-5; no reliable D call. The CDR3 has 13 residues. The V gene lost 2 bases and the J gene lost 1 base, with 5 bases spanning the gap. The germline CDR1 and CDR2 sequences are KGHSH and LQKENI. The CDR3 region has the DNA TGTGCCAGCTCACCAGCAGGCCAAGAGACCCAGTACTTC. Amino acids: CASSPAGQETQYF.

The chain joins TRBV7-8 to TRBJ2-2; 7 nucleotides match TRBD1. Germline CDR1 reads SGHVS; CDR2 reads FQNEAQ. With V trimmed by 5 bases and J by 2 bases, 8 bases remained unmatched. The CDR3 spans 16 residues. The CDR3 reads CASSLVAGGNTGELFF. In nucleotides, the CDR3 is TGTGCCAGCAGCCTCGTGGCAGGGGGTAACACCGGGGAGCTGTTTTTT. Full variable domain (outside the CDR3, taken from reference TRBV7-8 and TRBJ2-2): GAGVSQSPRYKVAKRGQDVALRCDPISGHVSLFWYQQALGQGPEFLTYFQNEAQLDKSGLPSDRFFAERPEGSVSTLKIQRTQQEDSAVYLCASSLVAGGNTGELFFGEGSRLTVL.

The V and J genes are TRBV29-1 and TRBJ2-3, with D perhaps TRBD1 (6 bases). Looked up from germline, CDR1 is SQVTM and CDR2 is ANQGSEA. V shed 7 bases and J shed 3 bases, with 14 bases lying between them. The CDR3 runs 13 residues. This CDR3 reads CSDTRTGTDTQYF. The CDR3 DNA reads as TGCAGCGATACTCGCACAGGGACAGATACGCAGTATTTT.

This sequence joins TRBV3-1 (or the pseudogene TRBV3-2) and TRBJ2-3, with TRBD2 as a possible D gene (5 bases). V was shortened by 3 bases and J by 2 bases, with 18 bases between the two germline ends. The CDR3 length is 17 residues. Germline V gene sequence: CDR1 LGHDT, CDR2 YNNKEL (reference sequence). CDR3 coding DNA: TGTGCCAGCAGCCATCGGTACGGGGATCTCTACACAGATACGCAGTATTTT. Translating gives CASSHRYGDLYTDTQYF.

The rearrangement uses TRBV9 and TRBJ1-1; D call uncertain. Germline CDR1 reads SGDLS; CDR2 reads YYNGEE. CDR3 length: 14 amino acids. V lost 2 bases, J lost 0 bases, and 8 bases lay in between. The chain's CDR3 is CASSVVQMNTEAFF. The CDR3 DNA reads as TGTGCCAGCAGCGTCGTACAGATGAACACTGAAGCTTTCTTT.